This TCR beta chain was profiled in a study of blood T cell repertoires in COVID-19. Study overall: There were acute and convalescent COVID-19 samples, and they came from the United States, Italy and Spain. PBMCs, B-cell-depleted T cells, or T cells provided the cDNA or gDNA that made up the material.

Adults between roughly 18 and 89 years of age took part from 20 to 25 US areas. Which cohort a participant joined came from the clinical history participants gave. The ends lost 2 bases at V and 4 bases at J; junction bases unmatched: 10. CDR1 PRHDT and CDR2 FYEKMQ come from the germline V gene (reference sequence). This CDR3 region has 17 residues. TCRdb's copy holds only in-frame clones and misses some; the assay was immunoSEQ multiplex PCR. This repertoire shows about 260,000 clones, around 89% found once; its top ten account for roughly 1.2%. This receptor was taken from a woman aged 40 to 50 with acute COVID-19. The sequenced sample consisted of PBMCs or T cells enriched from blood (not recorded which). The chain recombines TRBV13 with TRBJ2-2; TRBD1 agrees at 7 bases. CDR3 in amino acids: CASSLKQGSYFTGELFF. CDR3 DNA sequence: TGTGCCAGCAGCTTAAAACAGGGGTCGTATTTCACCGGGGAGCTGTTTTTT.